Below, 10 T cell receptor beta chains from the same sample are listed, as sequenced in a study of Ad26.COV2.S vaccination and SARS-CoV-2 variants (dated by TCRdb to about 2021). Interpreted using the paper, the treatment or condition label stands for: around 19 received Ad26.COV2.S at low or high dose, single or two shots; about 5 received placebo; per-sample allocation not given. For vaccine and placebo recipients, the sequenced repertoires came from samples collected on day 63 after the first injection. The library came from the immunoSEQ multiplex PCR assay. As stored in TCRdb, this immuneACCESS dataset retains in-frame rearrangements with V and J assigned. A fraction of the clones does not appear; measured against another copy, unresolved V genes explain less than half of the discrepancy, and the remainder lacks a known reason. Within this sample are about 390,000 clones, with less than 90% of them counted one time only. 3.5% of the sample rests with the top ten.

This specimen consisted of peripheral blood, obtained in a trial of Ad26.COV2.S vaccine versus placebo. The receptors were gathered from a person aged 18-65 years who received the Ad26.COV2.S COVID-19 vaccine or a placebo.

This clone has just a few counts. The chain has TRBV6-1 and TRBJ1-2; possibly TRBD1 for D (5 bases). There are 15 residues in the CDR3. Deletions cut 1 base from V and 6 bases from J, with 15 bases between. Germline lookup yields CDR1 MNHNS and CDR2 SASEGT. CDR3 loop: CASSEDRGIGHGYTF. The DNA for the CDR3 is TGTGCCAGCAGTGAAGATCGGGGGATTGGACATGGCTACACCTTC.

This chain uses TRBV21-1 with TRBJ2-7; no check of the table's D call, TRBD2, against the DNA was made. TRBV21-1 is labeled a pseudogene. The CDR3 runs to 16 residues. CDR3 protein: CASSKGGAGVTYEQYF. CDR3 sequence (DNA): TGTGCCAGCAGCAAAGGTGGGGCGGGGGTCACCTACGAGCAGTACTTC.

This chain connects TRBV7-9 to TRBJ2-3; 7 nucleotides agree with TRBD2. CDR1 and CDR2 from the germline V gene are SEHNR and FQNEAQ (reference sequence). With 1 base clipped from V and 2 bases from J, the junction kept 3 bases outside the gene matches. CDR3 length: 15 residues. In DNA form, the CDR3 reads TGTGCCAGCAGCTTAGGGACTAGAGACACAGATACGCAGTATTTT. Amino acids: CASSLGTRDTDTQYF.

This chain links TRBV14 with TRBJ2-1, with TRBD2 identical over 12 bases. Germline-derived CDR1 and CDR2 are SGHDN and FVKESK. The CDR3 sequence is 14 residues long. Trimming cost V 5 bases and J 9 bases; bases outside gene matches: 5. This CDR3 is CASSTRTSGVEQFF. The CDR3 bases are TGTGCCAGCAGCACCCGGACTAGCGGGGTTGAGCAGTTCTTC. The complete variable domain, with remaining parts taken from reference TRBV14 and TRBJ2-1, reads EAGVTQFPSHSVIEKGQTVTLRCDPISGHDNLYWYRRVMGKEIKFLLHFVKESKQDESGMPNNRFLAERTGGTYSTLKVQPAELEDSGVYFCASSTRTSGVEQFFGPGTRLTVL.

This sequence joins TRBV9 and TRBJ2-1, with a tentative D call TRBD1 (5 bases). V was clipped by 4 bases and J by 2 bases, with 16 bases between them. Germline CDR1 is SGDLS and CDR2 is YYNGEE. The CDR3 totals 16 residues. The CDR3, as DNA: TGTGCCAGCAGCTCCAGGGTGGCTTCAGCCTACAATGAGCAGTTCTTC. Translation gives CASSSRVASAYNEQFF.

CDR3 region: CAIRGTGGEPGHGYTF. CDR3 nucleotide sequence: TGTGCCATCAGGGGGACAGGGGGCGAACCGGGACATGGCTACACCTTC. V and J are TRBV10-3 and TRBJ1-2; 12 positions match TRBD1. The germline CDR1 and CDR2 sequences are ENHRY and SYGVKD. This CDR3 spans 16 amino acids. V lost 6 bases to trimming and J lost 6 bases; unmatched junction nucleotides: 11.

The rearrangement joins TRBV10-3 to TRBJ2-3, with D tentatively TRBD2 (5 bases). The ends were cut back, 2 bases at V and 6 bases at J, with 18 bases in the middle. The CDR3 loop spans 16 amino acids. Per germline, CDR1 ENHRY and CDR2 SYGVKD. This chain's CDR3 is CAISETTGIGTDTQYF. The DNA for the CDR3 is TGTGCCATCAGTGAGACAACGGGGATAGGTACGGATACGCAGTATTTT.

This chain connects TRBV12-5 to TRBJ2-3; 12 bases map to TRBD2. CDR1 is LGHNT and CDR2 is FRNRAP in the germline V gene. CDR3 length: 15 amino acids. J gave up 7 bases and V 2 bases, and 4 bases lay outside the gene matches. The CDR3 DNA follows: TGTGCTAGTGGTTTGCCTAGCGGGGGGGGGAATACGCAGTATTTT. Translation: CASGLPSGGGNTQYF.

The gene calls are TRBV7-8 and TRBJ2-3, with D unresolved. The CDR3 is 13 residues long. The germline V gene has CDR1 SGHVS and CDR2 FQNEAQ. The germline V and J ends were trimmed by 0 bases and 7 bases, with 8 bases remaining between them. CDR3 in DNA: TGTGCCAGCAGCTTAGCGTGGATACATACGCAGTATTTT. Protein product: CASSLAWIHTQYF. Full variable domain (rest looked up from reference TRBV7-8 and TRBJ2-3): GAGVSQSPRYKVAKRGQDVALRCDPISGHVSLFWYQQALGQGPEFLTYFQNEAQLDKSGLPSDRFFAERPEGSVSTLKIQRTQQEDSAVYLCASSLAWIHTQYFGPGTRLTVL.

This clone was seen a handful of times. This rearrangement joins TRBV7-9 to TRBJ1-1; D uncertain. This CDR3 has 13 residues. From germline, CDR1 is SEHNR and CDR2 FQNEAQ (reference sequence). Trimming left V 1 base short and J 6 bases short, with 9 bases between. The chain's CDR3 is CASSLDARSEAFF. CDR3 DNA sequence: TGTGCCAGCAGCTTAGACGCCCGCTCTGAAGCTTTCTTT.